These 21 T cell receptor beta chains were all obtained from the same sample, sequenced in a study of cytomegalovirus exposure and HLA in healthy donors (dated by TCRdb to 2016 to 2017). The library was prepared using the immunoSEQ multiplex PCR assay. For the multiplex PCR, a mixture combining 60 forward primers for TCR Vbeta segments and 13 reverse primers for TCR Jbeta segments was used. Sourced from immuneACCESS, this table was stored by TCRdb with only in-frame sequences that have V and J called. A share of the clones is absent; for the studies checked, an unresolved V gene accounts for under half, and the remainder has no known explanation. The sample contains roughly 170,000 clones, more than 65% of them found a single time. The ten most abundant clones make up more than 0.95% of the sample. Sequenced material: PBMCs. These receptors came from a girl aged 2-9 years in good health and CMV-seropositive.

The CDR3 DNA is TGTGCCAGCAGTTCCGGCAGGTATTCCTACAATGAGCAGTTCTTC. It specifies CASSSGRYSYNEQFF. This sequence joins TRBV6-5 and TRBJ2-1, with no clear D. The CDR3 consists of 15 residues. The V end was cut by 4 bases, the J end by 1 base, with 11 bases between. The V gene's germline CDR1 is MNHEY and CDR2 SVGAGI.

The DNA for the CDR3 is TGTGCCAGTAGTATCGAGGGGGCAGGGGCTGAAGCTTTCTTT. Protein: CASSIEGAGAEAFF. This chain joins TRBV19 and TRBJ1-1; 7 nucleotides line up with TRBD1. Germline assignment: CDR1 LNHDA and CDR2 SQIVND (reference sequence). Unmatched junction bases numbered 7, after V lost 3 bases and J lost 6 bases. CDR3 length: 14 residues. The full variable domain, completed using reference TRBV19 and TRBJ1-1, is DGGITQSPKYLFRKEGQNVTLSCEQNLNHDAMYWYRQDPGQGLRLIYYSQIVNDFQKGDIAEGYSVSREKKESFPLTVTSAQKNPTAFYLCASSIEGAGAEAFFGQGTRLTVV.

The V gene is TRBV7-8, the J gene TRBJ2-1, with TRBD2 identical over 7 bases. The V segment lost 5 bases and the J segment 8 bases; nucleotides outside the gene matches: 12. The CDR3 has 15 amino acids. The germline V gene has CDR1 SGHVS and CDR2 FQNEAQ. CDR3: CASSPVKRDSDEQFF. CDR3 bases: TGTGCCAGCAGCCCCGTCAAGCGGGATTCGGATGAGCAGTTCTTC.

This chain connects TRBV27 to TRBJ2-7, with 10 positions matching TRBD1. The CDR3 has 16 residues. V lost 5 bases, J lost 2 bases, and 9 bases stayed unmatched. From germline, CDR1 is MNHEY and CDR2 SMNVEV (reference sequence). The CDR3 nucleotides read TGTGCCAGCAGTCCCACGGCGGGACAGGGGACCTACGAGCAGTACTTC. Translating it yields CASSPTAGQGTYEQYF.

The chain combines TRBV9 with TRBJ2-1; the match to TRBD2 covers 8 bases. Germline-derived CDR1 and CDR2 are SGDLS and YYNGEE. The CDR3 covers 14 residues. After removal of 0 bases from V and 6 bases from J, the junction contained 2 bases not matched to a gene. The CDR3 spells CASSVVGLGNEQFF. CDR3 nucleotide sequence: TGTGCCAGCAGCGTAGTGGGACTAGGCAATGAGCAGTTCTTC.

V gene TRBV27 combines with J gene TRBJ1-5, with D hard to call. There are 15 residues in the CDR3. Per the germline V gene, CDR1 is MNHEY and CDR2 is SMNVEV (reference sequence). The ends were cut back, 4 bases at V and 4 bases at J, with 14 bases in the middle. The CDR3 spells CASSWAGSENQPQHF. CDR3 DNA sequence: TGTGCCAGCAGTTGGGCCGGATCCGAAAATCAGCCCCAGCATTTT.

This sequence joins TRBV5-5 and TRBJ2-7; D is ambiguous. Germline V gene sequence: CDR1 SGHKS, CDR2 YYEKEE (reference sequence). V was clipped by 3 bases and J by 4 bases, with 8 bases between them. The CDR3 runs to 12 residues. CDR3 sequence reads: CASSSIDYEQYF. The DNA for the CDR3 is TGTGCCAGCAGCTCTATAGATTACGAGCAGTACTTC.

This rearrangement joins TRBV6-4 to TRBJ2-1, with TRBD2 matching over 15 bases. Germline loops: CDR1 MRHNA, CDR2 SNTAGT. The CDR3 runs 15 residues. The junction had 7 bases not matched to a gene; V was cut back by 6 bases and J by 10 bases. In DNA, the CDR3 is TGTGCCAGCAGCGGACTAGCGGGAGGGCCAGAGGAGCAGTTCTTC. It specifies CASSGLAGGPEEQFF.

The gene calls are TRBV18 and TRBJ1-4; tentatively, D is TRBD1 (5 bases). This CDR3 has 16 residues. The V gene lost 6 bases and the J gene lost 3 bases, with 17 bases spanning the gap. Looked up from germline, CDR1 is KGHSH and CDR2 is LQKENI. The CDR3 spells CASSLRVGEANEKLFF. CDR3 nucleotides: TGTGCCAGCTCGCTCAGGGTCGGGGAGGCTAATGAAAAACTGTTTTTT.

The chain carries TRBV19 and TRBJ2-1, with 9 bases fitting TRBD1. The V gene end was trimmed by 3 bases and the J gene end by 9 bases; junction bases not matched to a gene: 6. Germline V gene lookup returns CDR1 LNHDA and CDR2 SQIVND (reference sequence). The CDR3 totals 14 residues. CDR3 residues: CASSIWDRDCEQFF. Written as DNA, the CDR3 is TGTGCCAGTAGTATCTGGGACAGGGATTGTGAGCAGTTCTTC.

The chain employs TRBV14 and TRBJ1-2; 9 nucleotides line up with TRBD1. V gave up 2 bases and J gave up 4 bases; unmatched junction bases: 8. CDR1 and CDR2 (germline): SGHDN, FVKESK. This CDR3 region has 16 residues. CDR3 bases: TGTGCCAGCAGCCAAAGGGGACAGGGAGTTGGCTATGGCTACACCTTC. The encoded protein is CASSQRGQGVGYGYTF.

The chain combines TRBV4-2 with TRBJ1-2; 9 bases match TRBD1. CDR3 length equals 13 residues. Looked up from germline, CDR1 is LGHNA and CDR2 is YNFKEQ. V shed 5 bases, J shed 7 bases, and the junction held 5 bases outside the gene matches. This CDR3 reads CASSAGTGFGYTF. The CDR3 DNA sequence: TGTGCCAGCAGCGCCGGGACAGGGTTTGGCTACACCTTC.

This chain connects TRBV5-1 to TRBJ2-3; 10 bases align to TRBD1. V was pared by 4 bases and J by 0 bases, with 11 bases of the junction left unmatched. CDR3 length: 18 residues. CDR1 and CDR2 (germline): SGHRS, YFSETQ. The CDR3 here is CASSLPGQGPSSTDTQYF. CDR3 DNA sequence: TGCGCCAGCAGCCTGCCGGGACAGGGGCCCTCTAGCACAGATACGCAGTATTTT.

Worth noting for this clone: The junction departs from germline at one end; a sequencing error may be responsible. This chain connects TRBV28 to TRBJ1-1; 9 bases fit TRBD1. This CDR3 comprises 15 residues. CDR1 is MDHEN and CDR2 is SYDVKM in the germline V gene. The DNA of the CDR3 is TGTGCCAGCAGTTTTCCGGGACAGGGTAACAGTGAAGCTTTCTTT. The encoded protein is CASSFPGQGNSEAFF.

A single count supports this clone. This sequence joins TRBV25-1 and TRBJ1-2; weak D call: TRBD1 (5 bases). V was pared by 1 base and J by 2 bases, with 8 bases between. Per the germline V gene, CDR1 is MGHDK and CDR2 is SYGVNS. The length of the CDR3 is 14 residues. The CDR3 region is CASSESHRNYGYTF. CDR3 in DNA: TGTGCCAGCAGTGAATCCCACAGGAACTATGGCTACACCTTC.

This rearrangement joins TRBV7-3 to TRBJ2-1; perhaps TRBD2 as D (5 bases). The germline CDR1 and CDR2 sequences are SGHTA and FQGTGA. V lost 3 bases and J lost 0, with 18 bases in between. CDR3 size: 18 residues. The CDR3 DNA reads as TGTGCCAGCAGCTTTTACGTGGGCGGGTCTAGCTCCTACAATGAGCAGTTCTTC. Residues: CASSFYVGGSSSYNEQFF.

This clone showed up just once. The chain recombines TRBV4-1 with TRBJ1-1, with D possibly matching TRBD1 (5 bases). V lost 0 bases and J lost 4, with 18 bases in between. The length of the CDR3 is 17 residues. CDR1 MGHRA and CDR2 YSYEKL come from the germline V gene. The CDR3 here is CASSQDPGGGRATEAFF. The CDR3 bases are TGCGCCAGCAGCCAAGATCCGGGCGGGGGGAGGGCCACTGAAGCTTTCTTT.

The chain is built from TRBV5-1 and TRBJ2-7; no clear D. Trimming pared 0 bases from V and 7 bases from J, leaving 8 bases between. The CDR3 has 12 amino acids. In germline, CDR1 is SGHRS, CDR2 YFSETQ. The CDR3 is CASSLGGREQYF. The DNA of the CDR3 is TGCGCCAGCAGCTTGGGAGGTCGGGAGCAGTACTTC.

The chain couples TRBV6-1 to TRBJ1-2, with D perhaps TRBD1 (5 bases). This CDR3 is built from 16 residues. The germline V and J ends were trimmed by 2 bases and 4 bases, with 17 bases remaining between them. CDR1 and CDR2 from the germline V gene are MNHNS and SASEGT. In DNA form, the CDR3 reads TGTGCCAGCAGTGAAAGATCGGGGGGGTGGTCCTATGGCTACACCTTC. Its protein product is CASSERSGGWSYGYTF.

This clone was recorded a few times. V and J are TRBV28 and TRBJ2-7, with D unclear. V lost 5 bases and J lost 5, with 19 bases in between. Germline CDR1 and CDR2: MDHEN and SYDVKM. This CDR3 has 15 amino acids. DNA for the CDR3: TGTGCCAGCAGTCATCTTTCCCAGGCTCGCGACGAGCAGTACTTC. Protein: CASSHLSQARDEQYF.

The rearrangement uses TRBV4-2 and TRBJ2-7; 8 nucleotides match TRBD2. The CDR3 has 16 residues. The V segment lost 0 bases and the J segment 0 bases; nucleotides outside the gene matches: 4. Germline V CDR1 and CDR2: LGHNA, YNFKEQ. The CDR3 nucleotides read TGTGCCAGCAGCCAAGATGGGCGGGGGGCCTCCTACGAGCAGTACTTC. It translates to CASSQDGRGASYEQYF.